Each of the 14 T cell receptor beta chains below was sequenced from the same sample in a study of blood T cells in healthy people across ages (dated by TCRdb to between 2014 and 2017). The library was produced with 5' RACE. TCRdb lists the instrument as Illumina HiSeq 2500. The second PCR ran for about 6 to 11 cycles and used a J-beta primer mix along with a sample-barcoded 5' primer. TCRdb's own reprocessing of the public reads used fastp at Q25 and MiXCR and kept productive beta chains. Rows with one shared CDR3 protein collapse into an entry with the most common genes and DNA. For this sample there are 2 million or so distinct CDR3 sequences; just under 50% appear just once. Approximately 2% of the sample lies in the top ten. The sequenced material came from blood. All receptors come from a woman in her thirties or forties in good health.

The chain couples TRBV9 to TRBJ2-7; D not certain. V gave up 0 bases and J gave up 7 bases, with 20 bases separating them. The CDR3 length is 16 residues. Germline-derived CDR1 and CDR2 are SGDLS and YYNGEE. The CDR3 reads CASSVERGNQYNEQYF. For the CDR3, the DNA is TGTGCCAGCAGCGTAGAGAGAGGAAACCAATACAATGAGCAGTACTTC.

The genes are TRBV28 and TRBJ2-5; 7 bases are a match to TRBD1. The CDR3 totals 14 residues. V dropped 6 bases and J dropped 2; count of bases not matched to a gene: 6. Germline CDR1 MDHEN, CDR2 SYDVKM. CDR3 coding DNA: TGTGCCAGCAGGAGGGACAGCCTACAAGAGACCCAGTACTTC. It is translated as CASRRDSLQETQYF.

CDR3 loop: CASSLDPRQACSYEQYF. The CDR3 DNA sequence: TGTGCCAGCAGTTTGGACCCCCGACAGGCGTGCTCCTACGAGCAGTACTTC. V is TRBV28 and J is TRBJ2-7; D perhaps matches TRBD1 (6 bases). V was clipped by 3 bases and J by 0 bases, with 18 bases between them. Germline V gene lookup returns CDR1 MDHEN and CDR2 SYDVKM. The CDR3 runs to 17 residues.

This clonotype appeared a single time. The V gene is TRBV14, the J gene TRBJ2-5, with D perhaps being TRBD1 or TRBD2 (6 bases each). The CDR3 consists of 14 residues. Per the germline V gene, CDR1 is SGHDN and CDR2 is FVKESK. V was clipped by 3 bases and J by 4 bases, with 12 bases between them. DNA of the CDR3: TGTGCCAGCAGCCACCTCAGGGGAGGAGAGACCCAGTACTTC. It encodes CASSHLRGGETQYF.

V gene TRBV11-2 combines with J gene TRBJ2-1; D is uncertain. Trimming took off 5 bases at V and 5 bases at J, with 13 bases between the two ends. Germline values: CDR1 SGHAT, CDR2 FQNNGV. The CDR3 spans 14 residues. This chain's CDR3 is CASSLRISNNEQFF. Here the CDR3 DNA reads TGTGCCAGCAGCCTCAGGATTAGTAACAATGAGCAGTTCTTC.

This clonotype was counted between two and nine times. The chain uses TRBV4-3 and TRBJ2-1; a possible D gene is TRBD1 (6 bases). The CDR3 covers 16 residues. Germline V gene data show CDR1 as LGHNA and CDR2 as YSLEER. V was cut by 0 bases and J by 6 bases, with 15 bases left in between. CDR3: CASSQDQEGTPNEQFF. In nucleotides, the CDR3 is TGCGCCAGCAGCCAAGATCAGGAAGGGACACCCAATGAGCAGTTCTTC.

The chain joins TRBV20-1 to TRBJ2-3; D gene unclear. Germline assignment: CDR1 DFQATT and CDR2 SNEGSKA (reference sequence). Trimming stripped 3 bases from V and 4 bases from J, with 8 bases between. This CDR3 spans 12 amino acids. The CDR3: CSARPSADTQYF. DNA for the CDR3: TGCAGTGCTAGGCCCAGCGCAGATACGCAGTATTTT.

This clonotype was observed a handful of times. The rearrangement joins TRBV7-9 to TRBJ2-7; 8 bases are a match to TRBD1. V was pared by 3 bases and J by 5 bases, with 3 bases of the junction left unmatched. CDR1 SEHNR and CDR2 FQNEAQ come from the germline V gene (reference sequence). This CDR3 has 13 residues. In nucleotides, the CDR3 is TGTGCCAGCAGCTTTGGGACAGGCAACGAGCAGTACTTC. Encoded protein: CASSFGTGNEQYF.

The chain has TRBV5-1 and TRBJ2-3; TRBD1 aligns across 10 bases. V was clipped by 4 bases and J by 1 base; unmatched bases: 6. The CDR3 covers 16 residues. Germline CDR1 reads SGHRS; CDR2 reads YFSETQ. CDR3: CASSVSGTGGTDTQYF. The DNA of the CDR3 is TGCGCCAGCAGCGTGTCCGGGACAGGGGGCACAGATACGCAGTATTTT. The whole variable domain, remainder taken from reference TRBV5-1 and TRBJ2-3, is KAGVTQTPRYLIKTRGQQVTLSCSPISGHRSVSWYQQTPGQGLQFLFEYFSETQRNKGNFPGRFSGRQFSNSRSEMNVSTLELGDSALYLCASSVSGTGGTDTQYFGPGTRLTVL.

V is TRBV12-3 or TRBV12-4 and J is TRBJ2-1; D may be TRBD1 (5 bases). The J call could be wrong; TRBJ2-7 is a better fit for the DNA end. CDR3 length equals 16 residues. The CDR3 DNA follows: TGTGCCAGCAGTGCCATCCGGGCCCCCTGGGGCGATGAGCAGTACTTC. Residues: CASSAIRAPWGDEQYF.

This clonotype was observed at least ten times. The chain couples TRBV7-2 to TRBJ2-3; D possibly corresponds to TRBD2 (5 bases). V was shortened by 2 bases and J by 4 bases, with 19 bases between the two germline ends. Germline V CDR1 and CDR2: SGHTA, FQGNSA. CDR3 length: 17 residues. The CDR3 protein is CASSLTGGAMRADTQYF. Here the CDR3 DNA reads TGTGCCAGCAGCTTAACCGGAGGCGCGATGAGGGCAGATACGCAGTATTTT.

The table lists this clonotype with a count of one. The chain combines TRBV7-2 with TRBJ2-3; D gene ambiguous. Per the germline V gene, CDR1 is SGHTA and CDR2 is FQGNSA. Trimming took 6 bases from V and 8 from J, leaving 9 bases between them. The CDR3 loop spans 11 amino acids. CDR3 sequence: CASSTGATQYF. DNA for the CDR3: TGTGCCAGCAGTACTGGAGCTACGCAGTATTTT.

Notes on this clonotype: The junction departs from germline at one end; a sequencing error may be responsible. The rearrangement uses TRBV4-3 and TRBJ2-3; D remains ambiguous. The CDR3 length is 15 residues. CDR1 LGHNA and CDR2 YSLEER come from the germline V gene. Here the CDR3 reads CASSQDRAATDTRYF. DNA for the CDR3: TGCGCCAGCAGCCAAGATCGGGCTGCCACAGATACGCGGTATTTT.

This chain links TRBV21-1 with TRBJ2-5; TRBD1, the D gene given by the table, was not confirmed from the DNA. TRBV21-1 counts as a pseudogene. The CDR3 extends over 17 amino acids. The DNA of the CDR3 is TGTGCCAGCAGCAAAATGATTCCGGGATTCCAAGGAGAGACCCAGTACTTC. It encodes CASSKMIPGFQGETQYF.